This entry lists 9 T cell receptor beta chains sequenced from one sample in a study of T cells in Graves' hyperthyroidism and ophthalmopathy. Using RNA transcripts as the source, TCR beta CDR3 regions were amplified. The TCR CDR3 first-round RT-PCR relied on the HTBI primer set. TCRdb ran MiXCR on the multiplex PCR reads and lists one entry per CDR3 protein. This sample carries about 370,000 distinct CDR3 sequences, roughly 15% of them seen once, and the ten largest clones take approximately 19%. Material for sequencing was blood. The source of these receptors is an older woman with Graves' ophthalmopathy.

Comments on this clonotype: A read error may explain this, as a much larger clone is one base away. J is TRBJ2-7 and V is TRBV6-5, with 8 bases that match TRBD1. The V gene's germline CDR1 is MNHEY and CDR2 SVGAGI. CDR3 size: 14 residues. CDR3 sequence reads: CASSSGGGSYEQCF. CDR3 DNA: TGTGCCAGCAGTTCAGGGGGCGGGTCCTACGAGCAGTGCTTC.

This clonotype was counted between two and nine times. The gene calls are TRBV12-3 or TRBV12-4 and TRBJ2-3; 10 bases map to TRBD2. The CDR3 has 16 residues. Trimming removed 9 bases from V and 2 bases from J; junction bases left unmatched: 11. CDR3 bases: TGTGCCAGTACCTACACTAGCGGGGCCTCCACAGATACGCAGTATTTT. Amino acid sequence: CASTYTSGASTDTQYF.

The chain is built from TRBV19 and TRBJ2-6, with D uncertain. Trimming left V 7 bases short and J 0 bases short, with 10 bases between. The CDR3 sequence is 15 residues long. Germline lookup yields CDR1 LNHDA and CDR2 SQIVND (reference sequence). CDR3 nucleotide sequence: TGTGCCAGTACCCGTACCGCCTCTGGGGCCAACGTCCTGACTTTC. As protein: CASTRTASGANVLTF. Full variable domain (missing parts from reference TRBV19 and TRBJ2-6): DGGITQSPKYLFRKEGQNVTLSCEQNLNHDAMYWYRQDPGQGLRLIYYSQIVNDFQKGDIAEGYSVSREKKESFPLTVTSAQKNPTAFYLCASTRTASGANVLTFGAGSRLTVL.

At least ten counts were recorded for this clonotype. The CDR3 spells CASSQGRYYGYTF. The CDR3 coding sequence is TGTGCCAGCAGCCAAGGACGGTACTATGGCTACACCTTC. The chain uses TRBV7-2 and TRBJ1-2, with D uncertain. Germline assignment: CDR1 SGHTA and CDR2 FQGNSA. Trimming took 5 bases from V and 3 from J, leaving 10 bases between them. The CDR3 has 13 amino acids.

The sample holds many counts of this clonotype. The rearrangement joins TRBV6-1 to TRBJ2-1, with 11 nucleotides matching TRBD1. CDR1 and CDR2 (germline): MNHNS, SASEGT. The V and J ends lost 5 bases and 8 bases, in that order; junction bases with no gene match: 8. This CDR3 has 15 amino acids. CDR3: CASSYLGQGDHEQFF. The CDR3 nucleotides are TGTGCCAGCAGTTATCTGGGACAGGGGGACCATGAGCAGTTCTTC.

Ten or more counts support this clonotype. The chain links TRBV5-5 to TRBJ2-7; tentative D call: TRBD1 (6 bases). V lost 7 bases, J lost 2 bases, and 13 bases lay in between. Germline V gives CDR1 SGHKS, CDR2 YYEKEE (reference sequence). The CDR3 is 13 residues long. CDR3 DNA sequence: TGTGCCAGCGGGACACTGGTTACCTACGAGCAGTACTTC. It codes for CASGTLVTYEQYF.

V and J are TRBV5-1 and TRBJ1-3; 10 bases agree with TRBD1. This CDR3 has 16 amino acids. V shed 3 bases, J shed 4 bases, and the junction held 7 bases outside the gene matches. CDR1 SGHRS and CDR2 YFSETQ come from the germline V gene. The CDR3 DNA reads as TGCGCCAGCAGCTCCGCGACAGGGGGCATCGGAAACACCATATATTTT. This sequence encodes CASSSATGGIGNTIYF.

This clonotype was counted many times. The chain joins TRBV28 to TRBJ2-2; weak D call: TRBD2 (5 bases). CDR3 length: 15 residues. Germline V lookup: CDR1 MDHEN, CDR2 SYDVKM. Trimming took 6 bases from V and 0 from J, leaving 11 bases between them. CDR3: CASSRGLTNTGELFF. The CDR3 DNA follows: TGTGCCAGCAGCAGAGGACTGACGAACACCGGGGAGCTGTTTTTT.

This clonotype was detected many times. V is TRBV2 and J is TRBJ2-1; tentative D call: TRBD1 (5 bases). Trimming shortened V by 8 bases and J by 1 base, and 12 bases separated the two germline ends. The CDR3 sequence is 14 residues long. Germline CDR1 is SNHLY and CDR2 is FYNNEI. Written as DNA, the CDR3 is TGTGCCAGCGCTGGCAGGGCGTCCTACAATGAGCAGTTCTTC. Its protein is CASAGRASYNEQFF.